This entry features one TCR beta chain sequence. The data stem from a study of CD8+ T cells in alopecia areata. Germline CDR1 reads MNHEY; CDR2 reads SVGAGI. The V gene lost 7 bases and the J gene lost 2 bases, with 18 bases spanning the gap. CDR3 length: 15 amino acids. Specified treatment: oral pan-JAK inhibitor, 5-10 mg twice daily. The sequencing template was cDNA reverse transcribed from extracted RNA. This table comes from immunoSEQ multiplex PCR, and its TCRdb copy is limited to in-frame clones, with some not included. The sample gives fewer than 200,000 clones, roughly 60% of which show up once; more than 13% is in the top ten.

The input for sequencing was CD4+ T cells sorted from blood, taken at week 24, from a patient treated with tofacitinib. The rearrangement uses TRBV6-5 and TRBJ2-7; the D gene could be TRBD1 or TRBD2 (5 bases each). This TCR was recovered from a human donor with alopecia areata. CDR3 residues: CASTLSGTGPYEQYF. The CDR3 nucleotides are TGTGCCAGCACCCTCTCCGGGACCGGGCCCTACGAGCAGTACTTC.